Each of the 25 T cell receptor beta chains below was sequenced from the same sample in a study of blood T cell repertoires in COVID-19. Using immunoSEQ multiplex PCR, the repertoire was profiled, and TCRdb retains in-frame clones only, with some absent. The repertoire holds about 63,000 clones, roughly 76% seen once, with around 50% in the top ten. The source material was peripheral blood. The origin of the receptors is an elderly woman with acute or convalescent COVID-19.

A single count supports this clone. This sequence joins TRBV11-3 and TRBJ2-1, with 7 nucleotides matching TRBD1. V lost 5 bases to trimming and J lost 9 bases; unmatched junction nucleotides: 4. Germline V CDR1 and CDR2: SGHNT, YENEEA. CDR3 length: 12 amino acids. In nucleotides, the CDR3 is TGTGCCAGCAGCCAAGACAGGGTTGAGCAGTTCTTC. Protein product: CASSQDRVEQFF.

This chain joins TRBV18 and TRBJ1-1; D unresolved. Trimming removed 3 bases from V and 1 base from J, with 9 bases in between. The CDR3 is 14 amino acids. Germline loops: CDR1 KGHSH, CDR2 LQKENI. CDR3 bases: TGTGCCAGCTCACCCGAACTTTCGAACACTGAAGCTTTCTTT. It translates to CASSPELSNTEAFF.

This clone was picked up a small number of times. V usage is TRBV28 and J usage is TRBJ2-7, with TRBD1 as a possible D gene (6 bases). The germline gives CDR1 MDHEN, CDR2 SYDVKM. Between the trimmed V and J ends, which lost 6 bases and 1 base, there was a span of 10 bases. The CDR3 runs to 13 residues. CDR3 nucleotide sequence: TGTGCCAGCAGAGCGACAGGATCCTACGAGCAGTACTTC. This sequence encodes CASRATGSYEQYF.

This clone was found a few times. V usage is TRBV27 and J usage is TRBJ2-7; tentatively, D is TRBD2 (5 bases). The CDR3 is made up of 15 amino acids. V lost 5 bases and J 0 bases, leaving 14 bases between the germline ends. Per the germline V gene, CDR1 is MNHEY and CDR2 is SMNVEV (reference sequence). The CDR3 bases are TGTGCCAGCAGTCCCTCCGGGGTCATCTCCTACGAGCAGTACTTC. Translated: CASSPSGVISYEQYF.

The V and J genes are TRBV5-1 and TRBJ1-3, with 7 bases matching TRBD1. V gave up 4 bases and J gave up 2 bases; unmatched junction bases: 6. CDR1 and CDR2 from the germline V gene are SGHRS and YFSETQ. The CDR3 runs 15 residues. CDR3 DNA sequence: TGCGCCAGCAGCACTAGGACAGGAGCTGGAAACACCATATATTTT. Its translation is CASSTRTGAGNTIYF.

The rearrangement joins TRBV6-5 to TRBJ1-4, with D possibly TRBD1 on 5 matching bases. Germline V gene sequence: CDR1 MNHEY, CDR2 SVGAGI. The CDR3 consists of 11 residues. The germline V and J ends were trimmed by 5 bases and 12 bases, with 10 bases remaining between them. CDR3 amino acids: CASSPGGELFF. Written as DNA, the CDR3 is TGTGCCAGCAGTCCCGGAGGGGAACTGTTTTTT.

This clone was seen just once. This chain connects TRBV2 to TRBJ1-2, with 9 bases fitting TRBD1. V trimming: 6 bases; J trimming: 4 bases; junction bases outside the gene matches: 9. The length of the CDR3 is 15 residues. Germline V CDR1 and CDR2: SNHLY, FYNNEI. The CDR3 region has the DNA TGTGCCAGCAGGGCTGGGGACAGGGCCAGCTATGGCTACACCTTC. This translates into CASRAGDRASYGYTF. Combining the CDR3 with reference TRBV2 and TRBJ1-2 gives the whole variable domain EPEVTQTPSHQVTQMGQEVILRCVPISNHLYFYWYRQILGQKVEFLVSFYNNEISEKSEIFDDQFSVERPDGSNFTLKIRSTKLEDSAMYFCASRAGDRASYGYTFGSGTRLTVV.

This chain connects TRBV7-6 to TRBJ2-5; 7 nucleotides line up with TRBD1. Germline V lookup: CDR1 SGHVS, CDR2 FNYEAQ. V was pared by 7 bases and J by 5 bases, with 13 bases of the junction left unmatched. The CDR3 loop spans 15 amino acids. The CDR3 here is CASIPRGLARETQYF. In DNA form, the CDR3 reads TGTGCCAGCATCCCGAGGGGGCTAGCAAGGGAGACCCAGTACTTC.

The chain uses TRBV12-3 or TRBV12-4 and TRBJ2-7, with D possibly matching TRBD1 (7 bases). The CDR3 is 13 residues long. The V end lost 1 base, the J end lost 6 bases, and 10 bases lay between the germline ends. The CDR3 DNA is TGTGCCAGCAGTTTAGGTCAGGGGGGCGAGCAGTACTTC. This sequence encodes CASSLGQGGEQYF.

In the case of this clone: Other DNA sequences within the sample encode an identical CDR3. The chain combines TRBV11-3 with TRBJ2-7; 10 bases line up with TRBD1. CDR1 is SGHNT and CDR2 is YENEEA in the germline V gene. V gave up 2 bases and J gave up 5 bases; unmatched junction bases: 12. The CDR3 covers 17 residues. CDR3 sequence reads: CASSLTGPGQGPDEQYF. The CDR3 nucleotides are TGTGCCAGCAGCTTAACGGGACCGGGACAGGGGCCCGACGAGCAGTACTTC.

The rearrangement uses TRBV27 and TRBJ1-1; TRBD1 agrees at 7 bases. Germline CDR1 and CDR2: MNHEY and SMNVEV (reference sequence). V trimming: 6 bases; J trimming: 4 bases; junction bases outside the gene matches: 5. The CDR3 runs to 13 residues. CDR3 protein: CASSKGGRTEAFF. The CDR3, as DNA: TGTGCCAGCAGCAAAGGGGGCCGCACTGAAGCTTTCTTT.

V gene TRBV5-1 combines with J gene TRBJ2-1, with D tentatively TRBD2 (6 bases). This CDR3 contains 13 residues. CDR1 SGHRS and CDR2 YFSETQ come from the germline V gene. Between the trimmed V and J ends, which lost 4 bases and 6 bases, there was a span of 11 bases. The CDR3 protein is CASSAGLFNEQFF. CDR3 coding DNA: TGCGCCAGCAGCGCGGGACTGTTCAATGAGCAGTTCTTC.

V is TRBV5-1 and J is TRBJ1-4; TRBD1 matches at 7 bases. J gave up 5 bases and V 0 bases, and 7 bases lay outside the gene matches. Germline V CDR1 and CDR2: SGHRS, YFSETQ. The CDR3 is 16 amino acids. The CDR3 loop is CASSLEGAKRNEKLFF. The DNA for the CDR3 is TGCGCCAGCAGCTTGGAGGGGGCTAAGAGAAATGAAAAACTGTTTTTT.

This clone was recorded a few times. V gene TRBV19 combines with J gene TRBJ1-5; 10 bases match TRBD1. The V and J ends lost 5 bases and 6 bases, in that order; junction bases with no gene match: 7. CDR1 LNHDA and CDR2 SQIVND come from the germline V gene (reference sequence). CDR3 length equals 15 residues. CDR3 DNA sequence: TGTGCCAGTAGTGTCCGGGACAGGGGACGTCAGCCCCAGCATTTT. As protein: CASSVRDRGRQPQHF.

This CDR3 is CASSPPSSRRETQYF. The CDR3 nucleotides are TGTGCCAGCAGCCCCCCCAGTAGCCGACGAGAGACCCAGTACTTC. V is TRBV3-1 (or the pseudogene TRBV3-2) and J is TRBJ2-5, with no clear D. Germline assignment: CDR1 LGHDT and CDR2 YNNKEL (reference sequence). V dropped 4 bases and J dropped 4 bases, with 16 bases sitting between them. This CDR3 has 15 amino acids.

The V gene is TRBV2, the J gene TRBJ1-1; D gene unclear. The CDR3 is made up of 13 amino acids. CDR1 and CDR2 from the germline V gene are SNHLY and FYNNEI. CDR3 DNA: TGTGCGGGGAGGGTATACTCGAACACTGAAGCTTTCTTT. Translation gives CAGRVYSNTEAFF. Together with reference TRBV2 and TRBJ1-1, the CDR3 gives the full variable domain: EPEVTQTPSHQVTQMGQEVILRCVPISNHLYFYWYRQILGQKVEFLVSFYNNEISEKSEIFDDQFSVERPDGSNFTLKIRSTKLEDSAMYFCAGRVYSNTEAFFGQGTRLTVV.

The J gene is TRBJ1-2, the V gene TRBV3-1 (or the pseudogene TRBV3-2); D gene uncertain. The CDR3 is 13 residues long. The V end was cut by 1 base, the J end by 10 bases, with 13 bases between. Germline V gene data show CDR1 as LGHDT and CDR2 as YNNKEL (reference sequence). The CDR3 is CASSQAAYRDYTF. CDR3 DNA sequence: TGTGCCAGCAGCCAAGCGGCCTACCGGGACTACACCTTC.

V usage is TRBV5-1 and J usage is TRBJ2-1; 11 bases are shared with TRBD1. Germline CDR1 and CDR2: SGHRS and YFSETQ. CDR3 length equals 14 residues. V lost 4 bases, J lost 10 bases, and 7 bases stayed unmatched. CDR3 loop: CASSTGQGAREQFF. Here the CDR3 DNA reads TGCGCCAGCAGCACCGGACAGGGGGCCAGGGAGCAGTTCTTC.

The rearrangement uses TRBV7-8 and TRBJ1-1; perhaps TRBD1 as D (6 bases). The V end lost 5 bases, the J end lost 11 bases, and 15 bases lay between the germline ends. The CDR3 length is 12 residues. Germline loops: CDR1 SGHVS, CDR2 FQNEAQ. CDR3 DNA: TGTGCCAGCAGCCCCAGGGGCCGGGGTGCTTTCTTT. Amino acid sequence: CASSPRGRGAFF.

The CDR3 region is CASRGARAYNEQFF. DNA of the CDR3: TGTGCCAGCAGGGGGGCCAGGGCCTACAATGAGCAGTTCTTC. This chain joins TRBV27 and TRBJ2-1, with a tentative D call TRBD1 (6 bases). Germline V gene data show CDR1 as MNHEY and CDR2 as SMNVEV (reference sequence). V was shortened by 6 bases and J by 2 bases, with 11 bases between the two germline ends. This CDR3 spans 14 amino acids.

This chain connects TRBV6-6 to TRBJ1-5; 9 nucleotides line up with TRBD1. Germline V gene sequence: CDR1 MNHNY, CDR2 SVGAGI (reference sequence). The CDR3 consists of 15 residues. With V trimmed by 6 bases and J by 9 bases, 12 bases remained unmatched. The CDR3 reads CASSSGTGTVRPQHF. The CDR3 region has the DNA TGTGCCAGCAGCTCCGGGACAGGGACAGTGCGGCCCCAGCATTTT.

This sequence joins TRBV11-2 and TRBJ2-2; D unresolved. This CDR3 has 17 residues. The germline CDR1 and CDR2 sequences are SGHAT and FQNNGV. V was trimmed by 2 bases and J by 2 bases, leaving 15 bases between them. CDR3 sequence reads: CASSLRSSEGNTGELFF. The CDR3 DNA follows: TGTGCCAGCAGCTTACGGAGCTCCGAAGGAAACACCGGGGAGCTGTTTTTT.

The chain recombines TRBV28 with TRBJ2-4; D gene ambiguous. CDR3 length equals 16 residues. The V and J ends lost 1 base and 0 bases respectively, with 10 bases between them. Germline V gene lookup returns CDR1 MDHEN and CDR2 SYDVKM. The CDR3 loop is CASSLFLGAAKNIQYF. CDR3 nucleotide sequence: TGTGCCAGCAGTTTATTTCTAGGCGCAGCCAAAAACATTCAGTACTTC.

This clone was observed a handful of times. This rearrangement joins TRBV28 to TRBJ2-7, with 9 bases aligning to TRBD2. V lost 4 bases to trimming and J lost 1 base; unmatched junction nucleotides: 11. The CDR3 loop spans 17 amino acids. CDR1 is MDHEN and CDR2 is SYDVKM in the germline V gene. The CDR3 nucleotides are TGTGCCAGCAGTTCGATGCCGGGACTAGCTAGGTCCTACGAGCAGTACTTC. Its translation: CASSSMPGLARSYEQYF.

The rearrangement joins TRBV5-4 to TRBJ2-7; 7 bases match TRBD2. Germline values: CDR1 SGHNT, CDR2 YYREEE (reference sequence). The CDR3 extends over 15 amino acids. The V segment lost 0 bases and the J segment 2 bases; nucleotides outside the gene matches: 5. CDR3 loop: CASSLGVAGTYEQYF. The CDR3 bases are TGTGCCAGCAGCTTGGGGGTAGCGGGTACCTACGAGCAGTACTTC.